The 5 T cell receptor beta chains below come from one sample, sequenced in a study of blood T cell repertoires in COVID-19. TCRdb's copy holds only in-frame clones and misses some; the assay was immunoSEQ multiplex PCR. Of 50,000 to 65,000 clones listed, 75% to 90% are singletons. Sequencing was performed on peripheral blood. These receptors all stem from a human donor in a cohort sampled during active COVID-19.

On this clone: Other DNA sequences in the sample encode the same CDR3. This sequence joins TRBV19 and TRBJ2-7; 9 nucleotides align to TRBD1. CDR1 and CDR2 (germline): LNHDA, SQIVND (reference sequence). Trimming took 2 bases from V and 2 from J; bases not matched to a gene: 4. This CDR3 is built from 15 residues. The CDR3 protein is CASSISGQGAYEQYF. The DNA of the CDR3 is TGTGCCAGTAGTATATCGGGACAGGGAGCCTACGAGCAGTACTTC. Using reference TRBV19 and TRBJ2-7 for the parts outside the CDR3, the full variable domain is DGGITQSPKYLFRKEGQNVTLSCEQNLNHDAMYWYRQDPGQGLRLIYYSQIVNDFQKGDIAEGYSVSREKKESFPLTVTSAQKNPTAFYLCASSISGQGAYEQYFGPGTRLTVT.

In the case of this clone: Relative to the germline gene, one junction end is altered; a read error may explain this. This sequence joins TRBV7-9 and TRBJ1-3, with a weak D call TRBD1 (6 bases). In germline, CDR1 is SEHNR, CDR2 FQNEAQ (reference sequence). The CDR3 consists of 12 residues. The CDR3 here is CASSSTRGYGNF. CDR3 bases: TGTGCCAGCAGCTCAACCAGGGGTTACGGAAATTTT. The full variable domain, in which reference TRBV7-9 and TRBJ1-3 provide the parts outside the CDR3, is DTGVSQNPRHKITKRGQNVTFRCDPISEHNRLYWYRQTLGQGPEFLTYFQNEAQLEKSRLLSDRFSAERPKGSFSTLEIQRTEQGDSAMYLCASSSTRGYGNFGEGSWLTVV.

The chain uses TRBV20-1 and TRBJ2-4; no definite D call. Germline V gene sequence: CDR1 DFQATT, CDR2 SNEGSKA (reference sequence). V was clipped by 7 bases and J by 12 bases, with 16 bases between them. The CDR3 is 11 amino acids. The CDR3 protein is CSVPIQVGQYF. DNA for the CDR3: TGCAGTGTCCCCATTCAGGTTGGTCAGTACTTC.

The chain links TRBV15 to TRBJ2-5; 15 nucleotides match TRBD2. CDR1 and CDR2 (germline): LNHNV, YYDKDF (reference sequence). V lost 1 base to trimming and J lost 4 bases; unmatched junction nucleotides: 4. The CDR3 loop spans 17 amino acids. CDR3 region: CATSRVGTSGRRETQYF. CDR3 in DNA: TGTGCCACCAGCAGAGTTGGGACTAGCGGGAGGAGAGAGACCCAGTACTTC.

The chain links TRBV5-1 to TRBJ2-1, with 9 nucleotides matching TRBD2. V was clipped by 0 bases and J by 7 bases; unmatched bases: 8. In germline, CDR1 is SGHRS, CDR2 YFSETQ. The CDR3 has 16 amino acids. CDR3 amino acids: CASSLVPSGVGNEQFF. The CDR3 DNA follows: TGCGCCAGCAGCTTGGTGCCTAGCGGGGTTGGAAATGAGCAGTTCTTC.